The source of this T cell receptor beta chain is a study of identical twins. Germline loops: CDR1 MNHNY, CDR2 SVGAGI (reference sequence). The length of the CDR3 is 12 residues. Trimming cost V 4 bases and J 4 bases, with 8 bases left between them. Template switching added a universal primer binding site, and final cDNA carried unique molecular identifiers. MiXCR, applied by TCRdb to the 5' RACE reads, yields one record per CDR3 protein. This sample has around 1.7 million distinct CDR3 sequences, with more than 30% found just once. The study, taken as a whole, reports: Among out-of-frame alpha sequences shared by twins, low generation probability occurred in excess. Not following the same donors, the study drew its conclusions from cross-sectional statistical analysis. Monozygotic twins shared more out-of-frame TCR alpha than recombination models predicted.

On this clonotype: Its antigen is unidentified.

Sequenced input: cord blood. The chain joins TRBV6-6 to TRBJ2-7; D call uncertain. The sequence came from a newborn girl in good health. The CDR3 protein is CASSSQFYEQYF. The CDR3 DNA is TGTGCCAGCAGTTCTCAATTTTACGAGCAGTACTTC.